This TCR beta chain was captured in a study of blood T cell repertoires in COVID-19. V was clipped by 6 bases and J by 3 bases; unmatched bases: 13. The CDR3 has 16 amino acids. CDR1 LGHNT and CDR2 FRNRAP come from the germline V gene. Authors' data handling: Estimated nucleated cell counts came from reference gene primer amplification. Some clones are missing from TCRdb's copy, which holds only in-frame ones; the method was immunoSEQ multiplex PCR. For V, J and clone size, that table is used; D and trimming come from the DNA. The repertoire consists of under 450,000 clones, with about 87% occurring once and the leading ten covering under 1.5%.

The origin of this receptor is a man younger than 40 who had recovered from COVID-19. The rearrangement joins TRBV12-5 to TRBJ1-1; TRBD1 agrees at 7 bases. Material: PBMCs or T cells enriched from blood (not recorded which). This chain's CDR3 is CASGPDTTGWYTEAFF. The CDR3 DNA is TGTGCTAGTGGACCCGATACGACAGGGTGGTACACTGAAGCTTTCTTT.